This entry is about one TCR beta chain. The sample originates from a study of blood T cell repertoires in COVID-19. On the study more broadly: Sample material is recorded as cDNA or gDNA derived from T cells, B-cell-depleted T cells, or PBMCs.

Per the authors' pipeline: Quantification of nucleated cells was approximated via reference gene primer amplification. TCRdb keeps only in-frame clones here, not all; method: immunoSEQ multiplex PCR. Clone size and V and J calls were adopted from that table, with D and trimming inferred from the DNA. This table holds around 300,000 clones, about 86% found once. The sequenced sample was peripheral blood. The TCR comes from a woman aged 25-40 years who had recovered from COVID-19.

CDR3 residues: CSASSSGIYNEQFF. CDR3 nucleotides: TGCAGTGCTAGTTCTAGCGGGATCTACAATGAGCAGTTCTTC. This rearrangement joins TRBV20-1 to TRBJ2-1; 9 bases match TRBD2. The germline gives CDR1 DFQATT, CDR2 SNEGSKA (reference sequence). J was trimmed by 3 bases and V by 3 bases; bases with no gene match: 3. There are 14 residues in the CDR3.